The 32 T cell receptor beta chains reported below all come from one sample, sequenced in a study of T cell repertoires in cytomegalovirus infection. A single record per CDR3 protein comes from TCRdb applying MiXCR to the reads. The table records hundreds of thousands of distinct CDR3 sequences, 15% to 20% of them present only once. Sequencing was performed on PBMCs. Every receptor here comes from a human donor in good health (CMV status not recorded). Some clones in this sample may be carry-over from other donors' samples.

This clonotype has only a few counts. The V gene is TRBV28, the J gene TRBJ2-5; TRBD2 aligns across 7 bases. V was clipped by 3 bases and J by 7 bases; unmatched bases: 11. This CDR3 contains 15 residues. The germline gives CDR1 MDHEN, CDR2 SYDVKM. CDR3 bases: TGTGCCAGCAGTTTGGGGAGGACCTGGGAGGGGACCCAGTACTTC. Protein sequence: CASSLGRTWEGTQYF.

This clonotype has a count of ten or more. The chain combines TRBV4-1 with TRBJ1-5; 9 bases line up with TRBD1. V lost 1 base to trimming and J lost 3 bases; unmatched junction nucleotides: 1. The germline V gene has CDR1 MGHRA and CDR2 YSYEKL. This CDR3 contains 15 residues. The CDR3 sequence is CASSQGDRDNQPQHF. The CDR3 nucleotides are TGCGCCAGCAGCCAAGGGGACAGGGACAATCAGCCCCAGCATTTT.

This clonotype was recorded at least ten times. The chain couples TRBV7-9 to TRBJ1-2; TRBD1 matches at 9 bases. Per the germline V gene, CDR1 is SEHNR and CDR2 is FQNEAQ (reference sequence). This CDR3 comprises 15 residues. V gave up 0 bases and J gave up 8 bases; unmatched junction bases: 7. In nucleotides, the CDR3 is TGTGCCAGCAGCTTAGCGGGACAGGGTAGGAACGGCTACACCTTC. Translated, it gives CASSLAGQGRNGYTF.

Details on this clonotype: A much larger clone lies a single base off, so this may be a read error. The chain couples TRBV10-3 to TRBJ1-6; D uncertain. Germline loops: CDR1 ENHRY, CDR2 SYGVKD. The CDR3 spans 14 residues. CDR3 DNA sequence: TGTGCCATCAGGGATCACTCCTATAATTCACCCCTCCTCTTT. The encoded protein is CAIRDHSYNSPLLF.

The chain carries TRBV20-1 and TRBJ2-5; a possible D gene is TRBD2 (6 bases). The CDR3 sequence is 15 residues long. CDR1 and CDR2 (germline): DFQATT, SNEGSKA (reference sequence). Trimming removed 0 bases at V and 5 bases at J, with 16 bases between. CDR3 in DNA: TGCAGTGCTAGAGATTCCCGGACAAGCGGGGAGACCCAGTACTTC. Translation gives CSARDSRTSGETQYF.

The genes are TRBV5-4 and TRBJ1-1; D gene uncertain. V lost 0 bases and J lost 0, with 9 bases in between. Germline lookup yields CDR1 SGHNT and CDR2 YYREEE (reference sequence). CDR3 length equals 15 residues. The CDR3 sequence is CASSLERTMNTEAFF. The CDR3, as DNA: TGTGCCAGCAGCTTGGAACGTACGATGAACACTGAAGCTTTCTTT.

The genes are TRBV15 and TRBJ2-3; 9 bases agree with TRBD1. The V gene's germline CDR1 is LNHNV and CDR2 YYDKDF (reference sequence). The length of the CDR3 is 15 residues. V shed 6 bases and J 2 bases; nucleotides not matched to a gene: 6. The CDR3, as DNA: TGTGCCACCAGGGAAAGACAGGGGGACACAGATACGCAGTATTTT. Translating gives CATRERQGDTDTQYF.

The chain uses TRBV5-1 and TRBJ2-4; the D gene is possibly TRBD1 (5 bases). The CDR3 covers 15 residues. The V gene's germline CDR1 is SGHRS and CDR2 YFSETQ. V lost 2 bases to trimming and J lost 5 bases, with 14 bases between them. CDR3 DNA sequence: TGCGCCAGCAGCTTAGGCCCAGGGCCGGAAAACATTCAGTACTTC. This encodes CASSLGPGPENIQYF.

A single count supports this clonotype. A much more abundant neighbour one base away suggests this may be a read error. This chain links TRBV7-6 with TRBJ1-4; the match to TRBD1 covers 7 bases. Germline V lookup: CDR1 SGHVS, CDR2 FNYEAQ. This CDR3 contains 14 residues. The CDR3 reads CASRRGGDTEKLIF. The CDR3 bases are TGTGCCAGCAGACGAGGGGGCGATACTGAAAAACTGATTTTT.

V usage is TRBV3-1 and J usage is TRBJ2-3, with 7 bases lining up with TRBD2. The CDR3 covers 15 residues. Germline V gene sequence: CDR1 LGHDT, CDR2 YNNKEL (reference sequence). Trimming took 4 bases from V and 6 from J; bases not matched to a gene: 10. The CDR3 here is CASSPPGLRADTQYF. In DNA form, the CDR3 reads TGTGCCAGCAGCCCCCCGGGACTACGGGCGGATACGCAGTATTTT.

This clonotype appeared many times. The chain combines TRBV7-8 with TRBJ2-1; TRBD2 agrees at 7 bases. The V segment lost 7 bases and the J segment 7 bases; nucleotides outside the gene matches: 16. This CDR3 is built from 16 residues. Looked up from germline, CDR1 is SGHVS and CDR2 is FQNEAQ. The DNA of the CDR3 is TGTGCCAGCACCTCGAGAGGGGCGGGGGTACAGAATGAGCAGTTCTTC. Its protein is CASTSRGAGVQNEQFF.

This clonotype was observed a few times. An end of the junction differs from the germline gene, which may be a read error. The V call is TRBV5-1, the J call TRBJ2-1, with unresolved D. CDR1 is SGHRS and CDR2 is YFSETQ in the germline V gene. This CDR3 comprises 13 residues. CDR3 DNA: TGCGCCAGCAGCTTTGTGGGCTACGATGAGCAGTTCTTC. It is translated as CASSFVGYDEQFF. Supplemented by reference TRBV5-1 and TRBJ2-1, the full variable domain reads KAGVTQTPRYLIKTRGQQVTLSCSPISGHRSVSWYQQTPGQGLQFLFEYFSETQRNKGNFPGRFSGRQFSNSRSEMNVSTLELGDSALYLCASSFVGYDEQFFGPGTRLTVL.

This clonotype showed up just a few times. The CDR3 spells CASSPPGATVNEKLFF. In nucleotides, the CDR3 is TGTGCCAGCTCACCACCTGGAGCTACAGTAAATGAAAAACTGTTTTTT. The V and J genes are TRBV18 and TRBJ1-4; unclear D gene. CDR1 and CDR2 from the germline V gene are KGHSH and LQKENI. Trimming shortened V by 0 bases and J by 5 bases, and 13 bases separated the two germline ends. The CDR3 length is 16 residues. The full variable domain, with the rest looked up from reference TRBV18 and TRBJ1-4, is NAGVMQNPRHLVRRRGQEARLRCSPMKGHSHVYWYRQLPEEGLKFMVYLQKENIIDESGMPKERFSAEFPKEGPSILRIQQVVRGDSAAYFCASSPPGATVNEKLFFGSGTQLSVL.

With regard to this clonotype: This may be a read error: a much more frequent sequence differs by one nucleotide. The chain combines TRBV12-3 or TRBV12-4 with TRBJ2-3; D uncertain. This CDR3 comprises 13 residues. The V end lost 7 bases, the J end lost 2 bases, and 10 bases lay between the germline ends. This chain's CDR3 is CASIFGSTDTQYF. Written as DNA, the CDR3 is TGTGCCAGCATTTTTGGGTCCACAGATACGCAGTATTTT.

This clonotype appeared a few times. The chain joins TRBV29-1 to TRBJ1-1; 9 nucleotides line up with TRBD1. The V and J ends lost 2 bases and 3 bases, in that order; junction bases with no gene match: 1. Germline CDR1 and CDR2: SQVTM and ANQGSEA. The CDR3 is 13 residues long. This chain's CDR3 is CSVERTGDTEAFF. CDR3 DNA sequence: TGCAGCGTTGAAAGGACAGGGGACACTGAAGCTTTCTTT.

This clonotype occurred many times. The CDR3 sequence is CASSFTSGSIEQFF. The CDR3 DNA follows: TGTGCCAGCAGCTTTACTAGCGGGAGTATTGAGCAGTTCTTC. The V call is TRBV7-9, the J call TRBJ2-1, with 11 bases fitting TRBD2. The junction had 4 bases not matched to a gene; V was cut back by 3 bases and J by 9 bases. Germline V gene data show CDR1 as SEHNR and CDR2 as FQNEAQ (reference sequence). CDR3 length: 14 amino acids.

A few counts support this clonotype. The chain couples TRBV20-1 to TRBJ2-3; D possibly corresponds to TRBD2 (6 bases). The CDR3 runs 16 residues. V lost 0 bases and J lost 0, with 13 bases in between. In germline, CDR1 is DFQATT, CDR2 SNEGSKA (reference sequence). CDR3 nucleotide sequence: TGCAGTGCTAGAGATGGGGCGGGACCTAGCACAGATACGCAGTATTTT. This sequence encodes CSARDGAGPSTDTQYF.

Here the CDR3 DNA reads TGTGCCAGCAGCCAGTCCGGGACTAGCGGGACAAATGAGCAGTTCTTC. As protein: CASSQSGTSGTNEQFF. The chain couples TRBV5-4 to TRBJ2-1; 13 nucleotides align to TRBD2. V was pared by 4 bases and J by 7 bases, with 8 bases of the junction left unmatched. CDR1 SGHNT and CDR2 YYREEE come from the germline V gene (reference sequence). This CDR3 spans 16 amino acids. Full variable domain (missing parts from reference TRBV5-4 and TRBJ2-1): ETGVTQSPTHLIKTRGQQVTLRCSSQSGHNTVSWYQQALGQGPQFIFQYYREEENGRGNFPPRFSGLQFPNYSSELNVNALELDDSALYLCASSQSGTSGTNEQFFGPGTRLTVL.

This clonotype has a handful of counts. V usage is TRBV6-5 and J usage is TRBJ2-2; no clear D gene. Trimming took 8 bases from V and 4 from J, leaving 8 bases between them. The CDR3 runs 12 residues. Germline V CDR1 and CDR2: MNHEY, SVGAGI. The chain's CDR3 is CASSGSTGELFF. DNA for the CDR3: TGTGCCAGCTCGGGCAGCACCGGGGAGCTGTTTTTT.

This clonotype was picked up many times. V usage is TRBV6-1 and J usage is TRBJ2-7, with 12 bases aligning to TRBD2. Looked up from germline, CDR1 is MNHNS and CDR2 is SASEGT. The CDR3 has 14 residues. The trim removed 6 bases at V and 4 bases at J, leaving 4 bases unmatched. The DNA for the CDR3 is TGTGCCAGCAGCACTAGCGGGGGGCCATACGAGCAGTACTTC. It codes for CASSTSGGPYEQYF.

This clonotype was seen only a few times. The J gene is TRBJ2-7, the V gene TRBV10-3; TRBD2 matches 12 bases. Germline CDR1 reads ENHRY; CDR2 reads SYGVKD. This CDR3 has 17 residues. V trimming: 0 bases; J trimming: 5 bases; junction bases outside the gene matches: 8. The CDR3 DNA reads TGTGCCATCAGTGAGTCTGGACTAGCGGGGATGTCCCACGAGCAGTACTTC. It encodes CAISESGLAGMSHEQYF.

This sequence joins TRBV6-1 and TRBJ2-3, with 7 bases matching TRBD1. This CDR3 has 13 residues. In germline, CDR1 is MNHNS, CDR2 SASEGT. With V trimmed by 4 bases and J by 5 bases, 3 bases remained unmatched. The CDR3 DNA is TGTGCCAGCAGTGTAGGGGGCCGAGATACGCAGTATTTT. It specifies CASSVGGRDTQYF.

In nucleotides, the CDR3 is TGTGCCAGCAGTTACTCAGGGAGGTCACCCCTCCACTTT. Encoded protein: CASSYSGRSPLHF. The chain employs TRBV6-5 and TRBJ1-6; no clear D. V was clipped by 0 bases and J by 10 bases, with 7 bases between them. The CDR3 is 13 residues long. The germline CDR1 and CDR2 sequences are MNHEY and SVGAGI.

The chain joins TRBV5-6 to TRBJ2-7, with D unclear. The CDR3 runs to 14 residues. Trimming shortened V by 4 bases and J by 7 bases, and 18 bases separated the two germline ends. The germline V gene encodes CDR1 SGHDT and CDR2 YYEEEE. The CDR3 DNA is TGTGCCAGCAGCGAACGACCCCCGACCCTGGAGCAGTACTTC. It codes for CASSERPPTLEQYF.

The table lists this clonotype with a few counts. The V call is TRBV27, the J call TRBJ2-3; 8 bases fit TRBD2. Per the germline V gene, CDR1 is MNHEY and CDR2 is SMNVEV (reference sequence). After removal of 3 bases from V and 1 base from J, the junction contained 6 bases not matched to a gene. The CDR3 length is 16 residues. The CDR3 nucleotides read TGTGCCAGCAGTTTCCTCGGGAGGGGGGGCACAGATACGCAGTATTTT. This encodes CASSFLGRGGTDTQYF.

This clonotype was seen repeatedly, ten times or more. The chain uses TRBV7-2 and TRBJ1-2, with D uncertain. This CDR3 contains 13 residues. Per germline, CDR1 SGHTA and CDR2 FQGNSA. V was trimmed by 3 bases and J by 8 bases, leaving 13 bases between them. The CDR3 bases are TGTGCCAGCAGCTTTACAAGGACGCAGGGCTACACCTTC. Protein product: CASSFTRTQGYTF. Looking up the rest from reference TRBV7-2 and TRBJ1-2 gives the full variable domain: GAGVSQSPSNKVTEKGKDVELRCDPISGHTALYWYRQSLGQGLEFLIYFQGNSAPDKSGLPSDRFSAERTGGSVSTLTIQRTQQEDSAVYLCASSFTRTQGYTFGSGTRLTVV.

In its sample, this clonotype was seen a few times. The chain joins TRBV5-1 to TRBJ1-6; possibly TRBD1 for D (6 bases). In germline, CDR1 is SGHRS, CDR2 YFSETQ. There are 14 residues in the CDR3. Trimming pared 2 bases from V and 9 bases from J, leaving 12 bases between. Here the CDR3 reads CASSFGEGGSPLHF. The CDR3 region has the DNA TGCGCCAGCAGCTTCGGGGAAGGGGGTTCACCCCTCCACTTT.

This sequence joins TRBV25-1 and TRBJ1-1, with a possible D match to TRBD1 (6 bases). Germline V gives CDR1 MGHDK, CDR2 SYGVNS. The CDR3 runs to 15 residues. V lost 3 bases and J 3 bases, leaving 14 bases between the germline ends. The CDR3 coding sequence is TGTGCCAGCAGTGATCCCAGATCAGGGGACACTGAAGCTTTCTTT. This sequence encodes CASSDPRSGDTEAFF.

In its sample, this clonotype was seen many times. The CDR3 DNA is TGTGCCAGCAGGATGCAAGAGACCCAGTACTTC. Protein product: CASRMQETQYF. V gene TRBV11-2 combines with J gene TRBJ2-5; D is uncertain. The ends were cut back, 6 bases at V and 2 bases at J, with 4 bases in the middle. There are 11 residues in the CDR3. From germline, CDR1 is SGHAT and CDR2 FQNNGV.

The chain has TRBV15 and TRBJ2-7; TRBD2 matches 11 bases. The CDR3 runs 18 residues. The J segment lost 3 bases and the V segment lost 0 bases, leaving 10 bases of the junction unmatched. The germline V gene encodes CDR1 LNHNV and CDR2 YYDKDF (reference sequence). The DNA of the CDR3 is TGTGCCACCAGCAGAGAGAGTGTTAGCGGGGGGGCTGACTACGAGCAGTACTTC. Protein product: CATSRESVSGGADYEQYF. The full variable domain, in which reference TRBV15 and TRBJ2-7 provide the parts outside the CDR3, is DAMVIQNPRYQVTQFGKPVTLSCSQTLNHNVMYWYQQKSSQAPKLLFHYYDKDFNNEADTPDNFQSRRPNTSFCFLDIRSPGLGDTAMYLCATSRESVSGGADYEQYFGPGTRLTVT.

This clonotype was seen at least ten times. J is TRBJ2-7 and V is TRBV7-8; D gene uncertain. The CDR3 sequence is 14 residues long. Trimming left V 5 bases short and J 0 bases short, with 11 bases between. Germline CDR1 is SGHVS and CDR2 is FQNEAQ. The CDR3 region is CASSATWSSYEQYF. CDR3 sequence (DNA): TGTGCCAGCAGCGCTACTTGGAGCTCCTACGAGCAGTACTTC. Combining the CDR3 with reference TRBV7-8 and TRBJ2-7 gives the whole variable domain GAGVSQSPRYKVAKRGQDVALRCDPISGHVSLFWYQQALGQGPEFLTYFQNEAQLDKSGLPSDRFFAERPEGSVSTLKIQRTQQEDSAVYLCASSATWSSYEQYFGPGTRLTVT.

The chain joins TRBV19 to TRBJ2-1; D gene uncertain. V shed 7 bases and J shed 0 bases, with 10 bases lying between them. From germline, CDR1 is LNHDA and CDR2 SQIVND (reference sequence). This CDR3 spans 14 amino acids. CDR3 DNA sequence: TGTGCCAGTAATTTAGCCATCTCCTACAATGAGCAGTTCTTC. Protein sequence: CASNLAISYNEQFF.